Listed here are 8 T cell receptor beta chains from one sample, sequenced in a study of Graves' ophthalmopathy and Graves' hyperthyroidism. CDR3 regions of TCR beta were amplified from RNA transcripts. RT-PCR was first run with HTBI primers, then multiplex PCR in a second round. TCRdb ran MiXCR on the multiplex PCR reads and lists one entry per CDR3 protein. This sample has over a million distinct CDR3 sequences, with 36% found just once. Specimen: peripheral blood or thyroid tissue (not recorded which). The receptor source for this set is an adult man with Graves' hyperthyroidism.

V and J are TRBV30 and TRBJ1-2; D is possibly TRBD1 (6 bases). The V gene lost 0 bases and the J gene lost 10 bases, with 12 bases spanning the gap. There are 12 residues in the CDR3. Germline V CDR1 and CDR2: GTSNPN, SVGIG (reference sequence). The CDR3 loop reads CAWSVGGPDYTF. The CDR3 region has the DNA TGTGCCTGGAGTGTAGGGGGGCCGGACTACACCTTC.

This chain joins TRBV29-1 and TRBJ1-4; possible D gene TRBD1, 5 bases. Trimming pared 7 bases from V and 5 bases from J, leaving 11 bases between. The CDR3 extends over 12 amino acids. Germline-derived CDR1 and CDR2 are SQVTM and ANQGSEA. CDR3 nucleotides: TGCAGCGGAGGGGACGGCAATGAAAAACTGTTTTTT. Translated, it gives CSGGDGNEKLFF. The full variable domain, rest sourced from reference TRBV29-1 and TRBJ1-4, is SAVISQKPSRDICQRGTSLTIQCQVDSQVTMMFWYRQQPGQSLTLIATANQGSEATYESGFVIDKFPISRPNLTFSTLTVSNMSPEDSSIYLCSGGDGNEKLFFGSGTQLSVL.

This clonotype was picked up many times. The chain joins TRBV7-3 to TRBJ1-5; D call uncertain. The CDR3 extends over 15 amino acids. Trimming removed 4 bases from V and 7 bases from J, with 17 bases in between. Germline CDR1 reads SGHTA; CDR2 reads FQGTGA. CDR3 DNA: TGTGCCAGCAGCTCTTGGACGGGTCATAAGCAGCCCCAGCATTTT. Translated: CASSSWTGHKQPQHF. Full variable domain (missing parts from reference TRBV7-3 and TRBJ1-5): GAGVSQTPSNKVTEKGKYVELRCDPISGHTALYWYRQSLGQGPEFLIYFQGTGAADDSGLPNDRFFAVRPEGSVSTLKIQRTERGDSAVYLCASSSWTGHKQPQHFGDGTRLSIL.

The chain couples TRBV2 to TRBJ2-1; tentatively, D is TRBD1 or TRBD2 (6 bases each). V shed 6 bases and J shed 8 bases, with 11 bases lying between them. The CDR3 loop spans 12 amino acids. Germline CDR1 reads SNHLY; CDR2 reads FYNNEI. The CDR3 sequence is CASRGGGDEQFF. DNA for the CDR3: TGTGCCAGCAGGGGGGGCGGAGATGAGCAGTTCTTC.

The CDR3 nucleotides are TGTGCCATCCAAACCGGCAATCAGCCCCAGCATTTT. Amino acid sequence: CAIQTGNQPQHF. This chain connects TRBV7-9 to TRBJ1-5; no firm D call. Trimming cost V 10 bases and J 2 bases, with 9 bases left between them. This CDR3 contains 12 residues. Looked up from germline, CDR1 is SEHNR and CDR2 is FQNEAQ (reference sequence).

This clonotype was detected once. A much larger clone sits a single nucleotide away, making a read error possible. The rearrangement uses TRBV20-1 and TRBJ2-2; D possibly corresponds to TRBD1 (6 bases). Germline V gives CDR1 DFQATT, CDR2 SNEGSKA (reference sequence). CDR3 size: 13 residues. The CDR3 region is CSATQQGTGELLF. Written as DNA, the CDR3 is TGCAGTGCTACCCAACAGGGTACCGGGGAGCTGCTTTTT.

This clonotype was counted ten times or more. The chain joins TRBV2 to TRBJ2-7; 9 bases align to TRBD2. The germline gives CDR1 SNHLY, CDR2 FYNNEI. The trim removed 6 bases at V and 2 bases at J, leaving 5 bases unmatched. This CDR3 has 14 amino acids. The CDR3 nucleotides are TGTGCCAGCAGCGTAGCGGGAGAAACCTACGAGCAGTACTTC. Translation gives CASSVAGETYEQYF.

In its sample, this clonotype was seen a few times. The rearrangement joins TRBV29-1 to TRBJ1-1; D gene unclear. In germline, CDR1 is SQVTM, CDR2 ANQGSEA. This CDR3 spans 13 amino acids. Between the trimmed V and J ends, which lost 4 bases and 2 bases, there was a span of 11 bases. The CDR3 loop is CSVVKDVNTEAFF. The CDR3 bases are TGCAGCGTTGTTAAGGACGTCAACACTGAAGCTTTCTTT.